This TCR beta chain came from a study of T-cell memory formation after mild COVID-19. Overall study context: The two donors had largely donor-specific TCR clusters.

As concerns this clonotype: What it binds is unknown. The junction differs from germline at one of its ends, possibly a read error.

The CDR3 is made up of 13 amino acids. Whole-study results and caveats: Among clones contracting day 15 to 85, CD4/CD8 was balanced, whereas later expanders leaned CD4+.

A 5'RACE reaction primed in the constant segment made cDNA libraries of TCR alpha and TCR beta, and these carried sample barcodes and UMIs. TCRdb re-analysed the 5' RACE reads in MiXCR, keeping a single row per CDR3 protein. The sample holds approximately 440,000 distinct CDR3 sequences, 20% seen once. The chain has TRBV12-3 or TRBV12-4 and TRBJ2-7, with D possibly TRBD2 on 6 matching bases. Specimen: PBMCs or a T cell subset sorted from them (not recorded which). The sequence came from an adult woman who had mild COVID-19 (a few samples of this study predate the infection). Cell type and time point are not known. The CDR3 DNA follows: TGTGCCAGCAGTTTGGGGGGAGGAGGGAATCAGAACTTC. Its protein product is CASSLGGGGNQNF.